This note documents a single TCR beta chain sequence. The antigen is not known. The data stem from a study of blood T cells in healthy people across ages. Findings and limits, study-wide: Age brought a roughly linear fall in TCR beta diversity measured per million T cells.

Germline V gene data show CDR1 as MNHEY and CDR2 as SVGEGT. V was cut by 6 bases and J by 0 bases, with 14 bases left in between. The CDR3 spans 15 residues. It was with a sample-barcoded 5' primer and a J-beta primer mix that a second PCR of about 6 to 12 cycles was run. TCRdb re-derived calls from the 5' RACE reads in MiXCR, one entry per CDR3 protein. The table has 850,000 to 1,300,000 distinct CDR3 sequences, 35% to 50% seen once. Each sample had at least 6.5 million PBMCs isolated. This sequence joins TRBV6-2 or TRBV6-3 and TRBJ2-5; D is undetermined. This clonotype was sampled from a woman aged 55-69 years in good health. The sequencing input was blood. Here the CDR3 DNA reads TGTGCCAGCAGCCTACTATGGCTGTACCAAGAGACCCAGTACTTC. Encoded protein: CASSLLWLYQETQYF.